These 19 T cell receptor beta chains originate from one sample sequenced in a study of cytomegalovirus exposure and HLA in healthy donors. PCR involved 60 Vbeta and 13 Jbeta primers. Sequencing used immunoSEQ multiplex PCR; TCRdb keeps in-frame clones, though not all of them. The data show about 240,000 clones, about 80% seen once. The sequenced material came from PBMCs. These receptors originate from an older woman in good health and CMV-seropositive.

V usage is TRBV7-2 and J usage is TRBJ2-7; TRBD2 aligns across 8 bases. This CDR3 has 15 residues. The trim removed 3 bases at V and 2 bases at J, leaving 6 bases unmatched. The germline V gene encodes CDR1 SGHTA and CDR2 FQGNSA. The CDR3: CASSFISGTAYEQYF. CDR3 bases: TGTGCCAGCAGCTTTATTAGCGGGACGGCCTACGAGCAGTACTTC.

V gene TRBV19 combines with J gene TRBJ2-7, with D possibly matching TRBD1 (6 bases). Germline V gene lookup returns CDR1 LNHDA and CDR2 SQIVND (reference sequence). Trimming shortened V by 3 bases and J by 1 base, and 7 bases separated the two germline ends. The CDR3 runs to 13 residues. CDR3 DNA sequence: TGTGCCAGTAGTATGGACAGATCCTACGAGCAGTACTTC. Amino acid sequence: CASSMDRSYEQYF. The full variable domain, completed using reference TRBV19 and TRBJ2-7, is DGGITQSPKYLFRKEGQNVTLSCEQNLNHDAMYWYRQDPGQGLRLIYYSQIVNDFQKGDIAEGYSVSREKKESFPLTVTSAQKNPTAFYLCASSMDRSYEQYFGPGTRLTVT.

This clone has only a few counts. The V call is TRBV7-6, the J call TRBJ1-2; D is unresolved. V shed 1 base and J shed 6 bases, with 15 bases lying between them. The germline V gene encodes CDR1 SGHVS and CDR2 FNYEAQ. The CDR3 sequence is 15 residues long. The CDR3 bases are TGTGCCAGCAGCTTAGTTCCAGATGAACGGGATGGCTACACCTTC. As protein: CASSLVPDERDGYTF.

The chain recombines TRBV18 with TRBJ1-5, with a weak D call TRBD1 (5 bases). This CDR3 contains 13 residues. CDR1 and CDR2 (germline): KGHSH, LQKENI. V was clipped by 1 base and J by 4 bases, with 5 bases between them. CDR3: CASSPQGNQPQHF. CDR3 coding DNA: TGTGCCAGCTCACCACAGGGGAATCAGCCCCAGCATTTT. The full variable domain, its missing parts supplied by reference TRBV18 and TRBJ1-5, is NAGVMQNPRHLVRRRGQEARLRCSPMKGHSHVYWYRQLPEEGLKFMVYLQKENIIDESGMPKERFSAEFPKEGPSILRIQQVVRGDSAAYFCASSPQGNQPQHFGDGTRLSIL.

Note on this clone: An end of the junction does not agree with germline; a read error may underlie this. The rearrangement uses TRBV5-1 and TRBJ2-2; D call uncertain. The CDR3 has 12 residues. Looked up from germline, CDR1 is SGHRS and CDR2 is YFSETQ. Here the CDR3 reads CASGLSAGELFF. DNA for the CDR3: TGCGCCAGCGGCTTGTCGGCCGGGGAGCTGTTTTTT.

The genes are TRBV30 and TRBJ1-1; 9 bases fit TRBD1. The germline V gene has CDR1 GTSNPN and CDR2 SVGIG (reference sequence). CDR3 size: 12 residues. With V trimmed by 2 bases and J by 10 bases, 5 bases remained unmatched. The CDR3 DNA follows: TGTGCCTGGAGTTACCGGGACAGGGCAGCTTTCTTT. This gives the protein CAWSYRDRAAFF.

V is TRBV7-2 and J is TRBJ2-7; 9 bases are shared with TRBD2. Unmatched junction bases numbered 1, after V lost 0 bases and J lost 1 base. The CDR3 loop spans 15 amino acids. In germline, CDR1 is SGHTA, CDR2 FQGNSA. CDR3 protein: CASSLAGLASYEQYF. CDR3 in DNA: TGTGCCAGCAGCTTAGCTGGACTAGCGTCCTACGAGCAGTACTTC.

The genes are TRBV27 and TRBJ1-2; a possible D gene is TRBD1 (6 bases). The germline V gene has CDR1 MNHEY and CDR2 SMNVEV (reference sequence). With 6 bases removed from V and 4 bases from J, the gap between germline ends came to 15 bases. The CDR3 totals 14 residues. The CDR3 DNA reads as TGTGCCAGCAGGCAACCGGGACAACTCTATGGCTACACCTTC. It yields the protein CASRQPGQLYGYTF.

This clone was picked up one time. The V gene is TRBV6-5, the J gene TRBJ1-1; D is uncertain. The CDR3 is 14 residues long. CDR1 and CDR2 (germline): MNHEY, SVGAGI. V was clipped by 2 bases and J by 6 bases, with 13 bases between them. CDR3 coding DNA: TGTGCCAGCAGTTACGTAAATAGTTATTCTGAAGCTTTCTTT. As protein: CASSYVNSYSEAFF.

J is TRBJ2-7 and V is TRBV5-1, with 7 bases that match TRBD1. This CDR3 has 14 residues. Trimming cost V 4 bases and J 12 bases; bases outside gene matches: 16. The germline V gene has CDR1 SGHRS and CDR2 YFSETQ. The CDR3 sequence is CASSRDSPGDTPYF. For the CDR3, the DNA is TGCGCCAGCAGCCGGGACAGTCCGGGCGACACACCGTACTTC.

This clone showed up just a few times. The chain joins TRBV4-1 to TRBJ1-5; tentatively, D is TRBD1 (6 bases). The CDR3 has 15 residues. Trimming stripped 1 base from V and 8 bases from J, with 15 bases between. Germline V CDR1 and CDR2: MGHRA, YSYEKL. CDR3 amino acids: CASSQADRIGKPQHF. The CDR3 DNA reads as TGCGCCAGCAGCCAAGCCGACAGGATAGGGAAGCCCCAGCATTTT.

The rearrangement joins TRBV19 to TRBJ2-7; 9 bases fit TRBD1. V was clipped by 5 bases and J by 4 bases; unmatched bases: 3. This CDR3 has 13 residues. Germline CDR1 and CDR2: LNHDA and SQIVND (reference sequence). CDR3 in amino acids: CASSGGQGYEQYF. The CDR3 DNA sequence: TGTGCCAGTAGTGGAGGACAGGGGTACGAGCAGTACTTC.

The rearrangement links TRBV28 to TRBJ2-7; 7 nucleotides line up with TRBD1. The germline V gene has CDR1 MDHEN and CDR2 SYDVKM. This CDR3 has 14 residues. J was trimmed by 2 bases and V by 6 bases; bases with no gene match: 7. The CDR3 DNA sequence: TGTGCCAGCAGATCGGGACAGCAGACCTACGAGCAGTACTTC. Residues: CASRSGQQTYEQYF.

The chain combines TRBV9 with TRBJ2-5; D is unclear. The CDR3 consists of 13 residues. Germline values: CDR1 SGDLS, CDR2 YYNGEE. V was shortened by 5 bases and J by 5 bases, with 13 bases between the two germline ends. The CDR3 region is CASSRWAGETQYF. As DNA, the CDR3 is TGTGCCAGCAGTCGATGGGCTGGGGAGACCCAGTACTTC.

The chain employs TRBV5-1 and TRBJ2-2; 9 nucleotides agree with TRBD2. The CDR3 runs to 17 residues. V trimming: 0 bases; J trimming: 7 bases; junction bases outside the gene matches: 10. Germline CDR1 reads SGHRS; CDR2 reads YFSETQ. The CDR3 loop is CASSLAGGGRAGGELFF. CDR3 in DNA: TGCGCCAGCAGCTTGGCCGGCGGCGGGAGGGCCGGCGGGGAGCTGTTTTTT.

The chain is built from TRBV5-1 and TRBJ1-1; possibly TRBD1 for D (5 bases). The CDR3 totals 13 residues. Trimming removed 0 bases from V and 6 bases from J, with 9 bases in between. Germline V gives CDR1 SGHRS, CDR2 YFSETQ. CDR3 sequence reads: CASSLVGVSEAFF. CDR3 bases: TGCGCCAGCAGCTTGGTAGGGGTTTCTGAAGCTTTCTTT. Filled out from reference TRBV5-1 and TRBJ1-1, the complete variable domain reads KAGVTQTPRYLIKTRGQQVTLSCSPISGHRSVSWYQQTPGQGLQFLFEYFSETQRNKGNFPGRFSGRQFSNSRSEMNVSTLELGDSALYLCASSLVGVSEAFFGQGTRLTVV.

This chain uses TRBV25-1 with TRBJ1-4; unclear D gene. Germline CDR1 MGHDK, CDR2 SYGVNS. This CDR3 has 12 amino acids. Trimming left V 4 bases short and J 4 bases short, with 4 bases between. The CDR3 sequence: CASSGLNEKLFF. In DNA, the CDR3 is TGTGCCAGCAGTGGGCTTAATGAAAAACTGTTTTTT.

This clone appeared a single time. This rearrangement joins TRBV6-1 to TRBJ2-3, with 8 bases fitting TRBD2. The V gene's germline CDR1 is MNHNS and CDR2 SASEGT. There are 15 residues in the CDR3. V trimming: 1 base; J trimming: 6 bases; junction bases outside the gene matches: 6. CDR3 sequence: CASSEVAGGMDTQYF. The CDR3 DNA reads as TGTGCCAGCAGTGAAGTTGCGGGAGGAATGGATACGCAGTATTTT.

A few counts support this clone. V is TRBV5-1 and J is TRBJ2-1, with TRBD2 as a possible D gene (7 bases). The CDR3 has 17 amino acids. The germline V and J ends were trimmed by 6 bases and 0 bases, with 19 bases remaining between them. Germline V lookup: CDR1 SGHRS, CDR2 YFSETQ. The CDR3 region is CASTLGGAVGSYNEQFF. In nucleotides, the CDR3 is TGCGCCAGCACCCTTGGGGGGGCGGTCGGCTCCTACAATGAGCAGTTCTTC.